This passage covers 17 T cell receptor beta chains from one sample sequenced in a study of technical replicates of blood from a handful of donors. The assay was immunoSEQ multiplex PCR, and TCRdb's table has in-frame clones only and misses some. The profile covers about 68,000 clones, with 95% to 98% appearing a single time and approximately 0.3% taken by the ten largest. Sequences were obtained from T cells isolated from PBMCs. The receptors stem from a human donor in good health.

The chain employs TRBV7-9 and TRBJ2-3, with D perhaps matching TRBD2 (6 bases). Trimming cost V 3 bases and J 0 bases, with 10 bases left between them. The CDR3 is made up of 15 amino acids. The germline CDR1 and CDR2 sequences are SEHNR and FQNEAQ (reference sequence). CDR3 in DNA: TGTGCCAGCAGCTTGATAGCGGCTAGCACAGATACGCAGTATTTT. This gives the protein CASSLIAASTDTQYF.

V is TRBV7-9 and J is TRBJ2-7; 9 positions match TRBD1. Looked up from germline, CDR1 is SEHNR and CDR2 is FQNEAQ (reference sequence). With 3 bases clipped from V and 2 bases from J, the junction kept 8 bases outside the gene matches. The CDR3 is made up of 16 amino acids. CDR3 sequence: CASSFTGTGKPYEQYF. In nucleotides, the CDR3 is TGTGCCAGCAGCTTCACCGGGACAGGGAAGCCCTACGAGCAGTACTTC.

This clone was picked up one time. CDR3 nucleotides: TGCGCCAGCAGCTCCAGAGCCGGGACAGGGGATGGGTTCACTGAAGCTTTCTTT. Amino acids: CASSSRAGTGDGFTEAFF. V usage is TRBV4-1 and J usage is TRBJ1-1; 10 bases fit TRBD1. CDR3 length equals 18 residues. Germline V gene data show CDR1 as MGHRA and CDR2 as YSYEKL. The trim removed 5 bases at V and 4 bases at J, leaving 16 bases unmatched.

This clone was detected once. The genes are TRBV9 and TRBJ2-1; possibly TRBD2 for D (6 bases). The CDR3 consists of 15 residues. Germline V CDR1 and CDR2: SGDLS, YYNGEE. V lost 3 bases to trimming and J lost 6 bases, with 16 bases between them. CDR3 bases: TGTGCCAGCAGCGGGTCCGAAGTGGGGGGCAATGAGCAGTTCTTC. Translating it yields CASSGSEVGGNEQFF.

V usage is TRBV11-3 and J usage is TRBJ2-7; D remains unclear. This CDR3 has 12 amino acids. Per the germline V gene, CDR1 is SGHNT and CDR2 is YENEEA. V was pared by 3 bases and J by 3 bases, with 6 bases between. The CDR3 here is CASSLAGYEQYF. Written as DNA, the CDR3 is TGTGCCAGCAGCTTGGCAGGCTACGAGCAGTACTTC. The variable domain in full, with the rest retrieved from reference TRBV11-3 and TRBJ2-7, is EAGVVQSPRYKIIEKKQPVAFWCNPISGHNTLYWYLQNLGQGPELLIRYENEEAVDDSQLPKDRFSAERLKGVDSTLKIQPAELGDSAVYLCASSLAGYEQYFGPGTRLTVT.

This sequence joins TRBV28 and TRBJ2-7; 9 positions match TRBD2. The CDR3 covers 13 residues. Trimming at V came to 3 bases and at J to 10 bases, leaving 7 bases not matched to a gene. Germline values: CDR1 MDHEN, CDR2 SYDVKM. CDR3: CASSFSSGKGQYF. The CDR3 nucleotides read TGTGCCAGCAGTTTTTCTAGCGGGAAGGGACAGTACTTC.

The rearrangement links TRBV7-3 to TRBJ2-1, with a tentative D call TRBD1 (6 bases). The CDR3 runs to 12 residues. Germline CDR1 and CDR2: SGHTA and FQGTGA. The V end lost 3 bases, the J end lost 9 bases, and 9 bases lay between the germline ends. This chain's CDR3 is CASSFTGSEQFF. DNA for the CDR3: TGTGCCAGCAGCTTTACAGGGAGTGAGCAGTTCTTC.

The chain joins TRBV5-1 to TRBJ2-1; 8 bases line up with TRBD1. Germline-derived CDR1 and CDR2 are SGHRS and YFSETQ. V trimming: 3 bases; J trimming: 8 bases; junction bases outside the gene matches: 1. This CDR3 is 12 amino acids long. CDR3 coding DNA: TGCGCCAGCAGCTGGACAGGGTATGAGCAGTTCTTC. This codes for CASSWTGYEQFF.

This sequence joins TRBV4-1 and TRBJ2-1; 7 bases fit TRBD2. From germline, CDR1 is MGHRA and CDR2 YSYEKL. V lost 1 base and J lost 5; bases outside the gene matches: 8. This CDR3 is built from 16 residues. The CDR3 DNA follows: TGCGCCAGCAGCCAAGGGAGACTAGCCGGAGACAATGAGCAGTTCTTC. It codes for CASSQGRLAGDNEQFF.

This clone came up once. The rearrangement uses TRBV7-9 and TRBJ2-5, with 10 positions matching TRBD2. The V gene's germline CDR1 is SEHNR and CDR2 FQNEAQ (reference sequence). The V and J ends lost 8 bases and 4 bases, in that order; junction bases with no gene match: 4. CDR3 length equals 13 residues. CDR3 bases: TGTGCCAGCGAGCCTAGCGGGAGAGAGACCCAGTACTTC. Translating it yields CASEPSGRETQYF.

The V and J genes are TRBV15 and TRBJ2-5, with 8 bases that match TRBD2. Germline V CDR1 and CDR2: LNHNV, YYDKDF (reference sequence). V lost 1 base and J lost 4; bases outside the gene matches: 5. The length of the CDR3 is 15 residues. The CDR3 nucleotides read TGTGCCACCAGCAGAGCTCCAGGACTAGCAGAGACCCAGTACTTC. Translation: CATSRAPGLAETQYF.

This chain joins TRBV7-9 and TRBJ2-2; D may be TRBD1 (5 bases). The germline V gene encodes CDR1 SEHNR and CDR2 FQNEAQ (reference sequence). Trimming shortened V by 3 bases and J by 9 bases, and 11 bases separated the two germline ends. This CDR3 spans 13 amino acids. Written as DNA, the CDR3 is TGTGCCAGCAGCTTCCCCAGGGCGAGGGAGCTGTTTTTT. Translated: CASSFPRARELFF. The full variable domain, with the rest looked up from reference TRBV7-9 and TRBJ2-2, is DTGVSQNPRHKITKRGQNVTFRCDPISEHNRLYWYRQTLGQGPEFLTYFQNEAQLEKSRLLSDRFSAERPKGSFSTLEIQRTEQGDSAMYLCASSFPRARELFFGEGSRLTVL.

The chain carries TRBV9 and TRBJ2-2, with TRBD1 identical over 8 bases. The germline V gene encodes CDR1 SGDLS and CDR2 YYNGEE. CDR3 size: 17 residues. Trimming at V came to 0 bases and at J to 7 bases, leaving 11 bases not matched to a gene. Here the CDR3 DNA reads TGTGCCAGCAGCGTAGGAGGCGGACAGGGTATCGTCGGGGAGCTGTTTTTT. Translation gives CASSVGGGQGIVGELFF.

The J gene is TRBJ1-5, the V gene TRBV23-1, with TRBD1 matching 8 bases. TRBV23-1 is known as an ORF, though its function is uncertain. CDR3 length: 16 amino acids. The trim removed 3 bases at V and 5 bases at J, leaving 9 bases unmatched. The CDR3 coding sequence is TGCGCCAGCAGTCAGACGCCGGGACAGGACGATCAGCCCCAGCATTTT. Protein: CASSQTPGQDDQPQHF.

The chain carries TRBV7-8 and TRBJ2-1; D is unresolved. Trimming left V 2 bases short and J 4 bases short, with 18 bases between. Looked up from germline, CDR1 is SGHVS and CDR2 is FQNEAQ. This CDR3 is built from 17 residues. In DNA form, the CDR3 reads TGTGCCAGCAGCTTACTGATAGCCCCGAGGAAATACAATGAGCAGTTCTTC. This encodes CASSLLIAPRKYNEQFF.

The chain combines TRBV11-2 with TRBJ2-7; the match to TRBD1 covers 7 bases. The CDR3 totals 14 residues. The V and J ends lost 5 bases and 9 bases, in that order; junction bases with no gene match: 13. The germline V gene has CDR1 SGHAT and CDR2 FQNNGV. The CDR3 sequence is CASSLQGELTRQYF. In DNA, the CDR3 is TGTGCCAGCAGCCTCCAGGGGGAACTAACCCGGCAGTACTTC.

The chain's CDR3 is CASSLTGFTGELFF. Written as DNA, the CDR3 is TGTGCCAGCAGCTTAACAGGGTTCACCGGGGAGCTGTTTTTT. V gene TRBV7-9 combines with J gene TRBJ2-2; TRBD1 might be the D (6 bases). The V end was cut by 2 bases, the J end by 4 bases, with 8 bases between. The CDR3 length is 14 residues. Germline CDR1 SEHNR, CDR2 FQNEAQ (reference sequence).